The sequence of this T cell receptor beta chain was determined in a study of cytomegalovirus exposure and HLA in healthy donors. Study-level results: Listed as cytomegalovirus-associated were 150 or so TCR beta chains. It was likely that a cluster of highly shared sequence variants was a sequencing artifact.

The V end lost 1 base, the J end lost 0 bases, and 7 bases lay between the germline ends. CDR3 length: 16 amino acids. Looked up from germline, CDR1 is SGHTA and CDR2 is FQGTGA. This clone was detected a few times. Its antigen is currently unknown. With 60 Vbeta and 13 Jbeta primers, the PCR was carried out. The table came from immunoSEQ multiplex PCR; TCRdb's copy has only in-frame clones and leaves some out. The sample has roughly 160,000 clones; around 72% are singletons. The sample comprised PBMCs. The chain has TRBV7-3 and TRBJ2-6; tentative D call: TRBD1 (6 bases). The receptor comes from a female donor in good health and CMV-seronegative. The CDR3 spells CASSLIGGSGANVLTF. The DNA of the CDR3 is TGTGCCAGCAGCTTAATAGGGGGCTCTGGGGCCAACGTCCTGACTTTC.